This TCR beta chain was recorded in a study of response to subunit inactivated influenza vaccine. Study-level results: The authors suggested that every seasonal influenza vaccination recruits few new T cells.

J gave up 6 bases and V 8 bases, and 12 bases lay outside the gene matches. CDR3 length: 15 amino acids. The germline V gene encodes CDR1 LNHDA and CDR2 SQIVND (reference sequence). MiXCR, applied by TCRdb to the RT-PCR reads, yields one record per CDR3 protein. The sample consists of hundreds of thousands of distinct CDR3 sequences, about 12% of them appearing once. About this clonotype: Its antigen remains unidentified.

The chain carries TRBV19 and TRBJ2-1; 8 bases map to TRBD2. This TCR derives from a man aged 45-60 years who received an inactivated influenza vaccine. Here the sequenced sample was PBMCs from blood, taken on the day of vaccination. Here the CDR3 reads CASYPGGGFGNEQFF. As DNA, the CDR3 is TGTGCCAGTTACCCCGGCGGGGGGTTTGGCAATGAGCAGTTCTTC. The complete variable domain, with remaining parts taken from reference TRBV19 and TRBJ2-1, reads DGGITQSPKYLFRKEGQNVTLSCEQNLNHDAMYWYRQDPGQGLRLIYYSQIVNDFQKGDIAEGYSVSREKKESFPLTVTSAQKNPTAFYLCASYPGGGFGNEQFFGPGTRLTVL.